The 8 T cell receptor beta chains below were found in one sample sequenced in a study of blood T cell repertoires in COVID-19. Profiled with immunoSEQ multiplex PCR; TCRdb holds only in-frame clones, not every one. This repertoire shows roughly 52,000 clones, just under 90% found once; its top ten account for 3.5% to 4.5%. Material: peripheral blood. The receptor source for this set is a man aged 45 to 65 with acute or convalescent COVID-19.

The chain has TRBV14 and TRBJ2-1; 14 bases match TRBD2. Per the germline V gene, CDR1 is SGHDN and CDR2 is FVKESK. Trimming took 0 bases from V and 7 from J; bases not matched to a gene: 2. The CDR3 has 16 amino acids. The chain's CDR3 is CASSQDGTSGSNEQFF. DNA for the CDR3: TGTGCCAGCAGCCAAGATGGGACTAGCGGGAGTAATGAGCAGTTCTTC.

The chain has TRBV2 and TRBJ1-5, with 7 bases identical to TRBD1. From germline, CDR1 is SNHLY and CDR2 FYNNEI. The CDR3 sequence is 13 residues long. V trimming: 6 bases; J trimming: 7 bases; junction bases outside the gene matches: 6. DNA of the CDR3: TGTGCCAGCAGAGACAGGGCCGGGCAGCCCCAGCATTTT. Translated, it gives CASRDRAGQPQHF. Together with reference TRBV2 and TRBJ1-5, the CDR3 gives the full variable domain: EPEVTQTPSHQVTQMGQEVILRCVPISNHLYFYWYRQILGQKVEFLVSFYNNEISEKSEIFDDQFSVERPDGSNFTLKIRSTKLEDSAMYFCASRDRAGQPQHFGDGTRLSIL.

CDR3 DNA sequence: TGTGCCAGCAGCCCCCCCCTAGCGGGAGGGTTGGCAGATACGCAGTATTTT. Its translation is CASSPPLAGGLADTQYF. V and J are TRBV7-9 and TRBJ2-3, with TRBD2 identical over 12 bases. Germline loops: CDR1 SEHNR, CDR2 FQNEAQ (reference sequence). Trimming took 5 bases from V and 4 from J; bases not matched to a gene: 10. CDR3 length equals 17 residues.

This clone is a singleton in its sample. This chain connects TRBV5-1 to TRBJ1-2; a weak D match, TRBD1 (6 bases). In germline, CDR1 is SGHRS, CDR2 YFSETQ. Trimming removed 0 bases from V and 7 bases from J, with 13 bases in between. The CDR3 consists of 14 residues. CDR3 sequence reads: CASSLVAGASGYTF. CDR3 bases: TGCGCCAGCAGCTTGGTGGCAGGGGCTTCTGGCTACACCTTC. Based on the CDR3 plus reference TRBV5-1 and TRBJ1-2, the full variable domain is KAGVTQTPRYLIKTRGQQVTLSCSPISGHRSVSWYQQTPGQGLQFLFEYFSETQRNKGNFPGRFSGRQFSNSRSEMNVSTLELGDSALYLCASSLVAGASGYTFGSGTRLTVV.

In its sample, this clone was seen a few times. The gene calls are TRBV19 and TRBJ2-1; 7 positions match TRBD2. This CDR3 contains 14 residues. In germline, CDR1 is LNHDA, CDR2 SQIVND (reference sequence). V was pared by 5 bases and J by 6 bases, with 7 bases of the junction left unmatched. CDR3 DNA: TGTGCCAGTAGTTCTAGCGGCCAGGGCAATGAGCAGTTCTTC. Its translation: CASSSSGQGNEQFF. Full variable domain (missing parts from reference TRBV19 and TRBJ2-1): DGGITQSPKYLFRKEGQNVTLSCEQNLNHDAMYWYRQDPGQGLRLIYYSQIVNDFQKGDIAEGYSVSREKKESFPLTVTSAQKNPTAFYLCASSSSGQGNEQFFGPGTRLTVL.

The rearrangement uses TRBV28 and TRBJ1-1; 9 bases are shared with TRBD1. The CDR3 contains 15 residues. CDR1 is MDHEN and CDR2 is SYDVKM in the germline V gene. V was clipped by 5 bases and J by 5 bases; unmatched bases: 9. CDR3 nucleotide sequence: TGTGCCAGCAGTCCCCTACAGGGGGCGCGGACTGAAGCTTTCTTT. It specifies CASSPLQGARTEAFF.

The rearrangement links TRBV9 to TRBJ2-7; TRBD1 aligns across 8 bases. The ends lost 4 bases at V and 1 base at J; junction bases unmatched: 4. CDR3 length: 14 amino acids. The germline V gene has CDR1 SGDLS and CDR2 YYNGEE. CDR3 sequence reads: CASSPRTGSYEQYF. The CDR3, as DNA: TGTGCCAGCAGCCCAAGGACAGGGTCCTACGAGCAGTACTTC.

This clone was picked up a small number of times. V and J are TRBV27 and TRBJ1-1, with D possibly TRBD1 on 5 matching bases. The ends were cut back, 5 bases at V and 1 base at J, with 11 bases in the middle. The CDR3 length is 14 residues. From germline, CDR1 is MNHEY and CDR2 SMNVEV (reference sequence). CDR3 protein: CASSQGAANTEAFF. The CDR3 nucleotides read TGTGCCAGCAGTCAAGGGGCAGCGAACACTGAAGCTTTCTTT.